This TCR beta chain was obtained from a study of shared clonotypes between healthy human individuals (dated by TCRdb to 2018 to 2020). Regarding the research as a whole: The cohort comprised two women and three men aged 18 to 49 years. To increase sequencing depth and limit assay-specific biases, TCR repertoire library preparation and sequencing were carried out by different laboratories using diverse techniques. Leukapheresis yielded between about 0.9 and 9 billion PBMCs per donor. Blood TCR repertoires of about 5 healthy adults were deeply sequenced to estimate repertoire size and the extent of clonotype sharing between individuals. Per donor, three plates each were used for CD4 naive and CD4 memory, two for CD8 naive, and one for CD8 memory.

The donors were healthy, HIV-negative adults who had no recently reported acute infections or vaccinations. Every donor was a Caucasian adult residing in Nashville, Tennessee, USA. CD4+ T cells were enriched through magnetic negative selection, after which naive cells were positively selected on CD45RA and the remaining negative fraction served as the memory subset. After blood collection by leukapheresis, PBMCs were isolated using Ficoll-Histopaque density gradient centrifugation and then cryopreserved in the vapor phase of liquid nitrogen. Purity and quantity of every magnetically sorted T cell population were checked by analytical flow cytometry. Each sorted fraction had its genomic DNA isolated and then quantified by UV absorbance on a Nanodrop 2000c. Study-level results and caveats: Because the study included a small number of donors, the genetic and exposure-history diversity represented was limited. Sampling was restricted to blood, and TCR repertoires in tissue are likely to differ from TCR repertoires in blood. Higher generation probabilities were observed for clonotypes shared by all four sorted-subset donors than for non-shared clonotypes. Sharing across four donors was observed for approximately 5% of naive CD4, over 3% of naive CD8, 2% to 2.5% of memory CD4, and less than 0.45% of memory CD8 clonotypes. Even with the large sequencing depth, rarefaction of the sorted-subset datasets indicated that sequencing was incomplete. Larger estimated clonotype richness was generally found for naive subsets than for memory subsets. Pairwise subsampling indicated that sequencing depth was expected to affect the degree of clonotype sharing among donors.

CDR1 and CDR2 are read off the germline V gene as SNHLY and FYNNEI. The CDR3 runs 12 residues from the cysteine to the phenylalanine. The retained sequence is limited to the CDR3, 36 bases, with the frame set at the first base. V loses 2 bases, J loses 8 bases, and the germline ends lie 7 bases apart. Using the deep immunoSEQ assay, TCR CDR3 regions were amplified from genomic DNA by multiplex PCR. For each cell subset, the extracted genomic DNA was distributed evenly across all wells of several immunoSEQ 96-well plates, and each plate served as one replicate. For sorted subsets, each replicate PCR was loaded with around 220 ng genomic DNA, equivalent to 32,000 or so T cell genomes. Purified libraries were measured with a Qubit 3.0 fluorometer, size-checked on a Bioanalyzer 2100, and measured again with the KAPA Library Quantification kit. Every immunoSEQ 96-well plate was sequenced on a dedicated single-read 150-cycle Illumina NextSeq 550 flow cell. The study's processing was this. Because only junctional sequences without quality scores were contained in the immunoSEQ output, filtering matching that applied to full-length reads could not be performed. To assign V/J genes and CDR3, sequences were annotated against IMGT germline references using PyIR, a Python wrapper for IgBLAST v1.9. Reads with weak V/J assignments (E-value above 1e-6), missing CDR3, stop codons, out-of-frame junctions, or ambiguous translated residues were removed. V3J clonotypes were defined by identical inferred V gene, J gene, and CDR3 amino acid sequence. Percentage overlap between repertoires was computed as shared unique clonotypes divided by the size of the smaller repertoire. RTK rarefaction, the Chao1 estimator, and Recon v2.1 estimates of unobserved clonotypes were used to assess repertoire richness. OLGA was used to compute generation probabilities for all TCRbeta clonotypes that the gDNA method yielded from a few donors. TCRdb re-hosts the immuneACCESS table, in-frame sequences only. Its copies lack some clones; in the studies checked, an unresolved V gene accounts for under half of them, and the cause for the rest is not known. D and trimming were read from the DNA, whereas the V and J calls and clone size are those reported in that table. For this sample the table gives 550,000 to 700,000 clones, of which 73% were detected only once. Around 2% of the sample lies in the top ten.

With respect to this clone: Its recognized antigen is unknown. Nothing much larger sits one base from this clone, and base qualities are not available.

The origin of this receptor is a woman in her 30s in good health. Material: memory CD4+ T cells sorted from blood. The cell subset or site label here, explained by the study, means: CD45RA-negative fraction. The chain couples TRBV2 to TRBJ2-1; the D gene cannot be resolved reliably. The sequenced DNA is TGTGCCAGCAGTGAACTCGAAGATGAGCAGTTCTTC. It encodes CASSELEDEQFF.